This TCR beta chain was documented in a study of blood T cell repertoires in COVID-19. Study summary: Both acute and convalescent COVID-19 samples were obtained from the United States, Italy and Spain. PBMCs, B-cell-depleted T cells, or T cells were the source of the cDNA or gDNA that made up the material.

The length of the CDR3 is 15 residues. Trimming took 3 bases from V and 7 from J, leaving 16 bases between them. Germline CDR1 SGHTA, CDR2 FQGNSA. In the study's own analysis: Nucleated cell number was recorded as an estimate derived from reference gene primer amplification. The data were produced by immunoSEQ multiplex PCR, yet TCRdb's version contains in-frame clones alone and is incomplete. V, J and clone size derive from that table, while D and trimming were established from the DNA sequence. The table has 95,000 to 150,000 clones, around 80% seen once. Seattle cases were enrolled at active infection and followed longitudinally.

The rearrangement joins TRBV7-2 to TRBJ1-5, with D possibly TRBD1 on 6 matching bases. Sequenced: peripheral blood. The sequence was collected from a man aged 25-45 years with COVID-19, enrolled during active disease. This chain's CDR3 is CASSLGGQHTQPQHF. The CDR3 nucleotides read TGTGCCAGCAGCTTGGGGGGGCAACACACCCAGCCCCAGCATTTT.